Included here is one TCR beta chain sequence, with context. The antigen is unknown. This CDR3 contains 16 residues. Germline V gene data show CDR1 as MNHEY and CDR2 as SMNVEV (reference sequence). This entry belongs to a study of T cells expressing NK-cell markers. For the study at large: It was sorted CD3+CD56-NKG2C+, CD3+CD56+NKG2C- and CD3+CD56+NKG2C+ T cells that provided the TCR beta repertoires.

The TCR beta cDNA came from 5'RACE template switching with UMIs. TCRdb reprocessed the 5' RACE reads, keeping one entry per CDR3 protein, no DNA. The data show 350,000 to 450,000 distinct CDR3 sequences, and the top ten clones hold 5.2%. Study conclusions and caveats: Also leading the CD3+CD56-NKG2C+ fraction in several donors were these clonotypes. Whether expanded NKG2C+ T cell clones recognized HCMV stayed uncertain.

The sequencing input was blood T cells: a sorted CD56 or NKG2C T cell subset, CD4+ or CD8+ T cells, or bulk PBMC T cells (not recorded which). The clonotype was recovered from a man aged 18 to 69 in good health. The chain combines TRBV27 with TRBJ2-1; the TCRdb D gene call, TRBD1, has no DNA to confirm it. The CDR3 region is CASSFDRLHSYNEQFF.